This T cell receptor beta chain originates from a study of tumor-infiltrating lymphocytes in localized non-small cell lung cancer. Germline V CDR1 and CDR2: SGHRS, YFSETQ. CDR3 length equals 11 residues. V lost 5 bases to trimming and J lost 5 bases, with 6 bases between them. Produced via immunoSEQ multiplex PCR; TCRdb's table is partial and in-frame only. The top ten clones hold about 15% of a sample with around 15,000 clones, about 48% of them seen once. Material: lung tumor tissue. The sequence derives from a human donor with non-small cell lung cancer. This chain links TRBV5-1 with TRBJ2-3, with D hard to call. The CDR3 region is CASRFEDTQYF. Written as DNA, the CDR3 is TGCGCCAGCAGGTTTGAAGATACGCAGTATTTT.